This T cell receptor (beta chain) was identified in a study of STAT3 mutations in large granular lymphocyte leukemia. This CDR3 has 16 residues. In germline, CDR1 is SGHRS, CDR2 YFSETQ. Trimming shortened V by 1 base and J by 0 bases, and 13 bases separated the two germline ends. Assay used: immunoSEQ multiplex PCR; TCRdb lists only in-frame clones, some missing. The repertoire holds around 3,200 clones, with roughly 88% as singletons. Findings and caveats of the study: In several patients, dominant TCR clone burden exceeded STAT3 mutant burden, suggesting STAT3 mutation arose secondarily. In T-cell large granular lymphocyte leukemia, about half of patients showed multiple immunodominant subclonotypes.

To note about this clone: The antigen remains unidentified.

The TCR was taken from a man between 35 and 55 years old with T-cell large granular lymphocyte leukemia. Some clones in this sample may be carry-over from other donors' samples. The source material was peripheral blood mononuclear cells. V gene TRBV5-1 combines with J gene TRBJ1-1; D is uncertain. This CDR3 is CASSLYGGSMNTEAFF. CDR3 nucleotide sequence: TGCGCCAGCAGCTTGTATGGAGGATCTATGAACACTGAAGCTTTCTTT.